The 6 T cell receptor beta chains below all came from one sample that was sequenced in a study of CD8 T cells in ankylosing spondylitis. TCRdb independently ran MiXCR on the 5' RACE reads; one entry per CDR3 protein. The repertoire has about 240,000 distinct CDR3 sequences, approximately 9% of them found once; the top ten carry nearly 7%. The sequencing sample was made of blood, either unsorted or a sorted T cell fraction (not recorded which). The receptors were gathered from a male donor with ankylosing spondylitis or in good health (not recorded which).

Many counts were recorded for this clonotype. This chain connects TRBV11-2 to TRBJ2-5; no firm D call. The CDR3 spans 13 residues. Germline CDR1 and CDR2: SGHAT and FQNNGV. The V end lost 1 base, the J end lost 1 base, and 4 bases lay between the germline ends. In DNA, the CDR3 is TGTGCCAGCAGCTTAGTCGCCCAAGAGACCCAGTACTTC. It is translated as CASSLVAQETQYF.

This clonotype has a count of ten or more. V and J are TRBV20-1 and TRBJ2-1, with 9 bases identical to TRBD1. V trimming: 1 base; J trimming: 0 bases; junction bases outside the gene matches: 4. CDR1 is DFQATT, CDR2 SNEGSKA, per germline (reference sequence). The CDR3 extends over 16 amino acids. CDR3 loop: CSARGGQGSSYNEQFF. DNA of the CDR3: TGCAGTGCTAGAGGGGGACAGGGTAGCTCCTACAATGAGCAGTTCTTC.

There are many counts of this clonotype. The chain couples TRBV12-5 to TRBJ1-1; D is undetermined. This CDR3 has 14 amino acids. V lost 1 base, J lost 4 bases, and 10 bases lay in between. The germline V gene has CDR1 LGHNT and CDR2 FRNRAP. In DNA form, the CDR3 reads TGTGCTAGTGGTTTGGAAGGCGGGGTCACTGAAGCTTTCTTT. This gives the protein CASGLEGGVTEAFF. The complete variable domain, with remaining parts taken from reference TRBV12-5 and TRBJ1-1, reads DARVTQTPRHKVTEMGQEVTMRCQPILGHNTVFWYRQTMMQGLELLAYFRNRAPLDDSGMPKDRFSAEMPDATLATLKIQPSEPRDSAVYFCASGLEGGVTEAFFGQGTRLTVV.

This clonotype was counted at least ten times. V gene TRBV20-1 combines with J gene TRBJ2-1, with 11 bases aligning to TRBD2. V was pared by 6 bases and J by 0 bases, with 7 bases of the junction left unmatched. From germline, CDR1 is DFQATT and CDR2 SNEGSKA (reference sequence). The CDR3 loop spans 16 amino acids. The CDR3 region has the DNA TGCAGTGCCATTAGACTAGCGGGGAGCTCCTACAATGAGCAGTTCTTC. This codes for CSAIRLAGSSYNEQFF.

This clonotype was picked up many times. This rearrangement joins TRBV25-1 to TRBJ2-5; D not resolved. The end of the DNA fits TRBJ2-3 better, so the J call may be wrong. The length of the CDR3 is 10 residues. CDR1 and CDR2 (germline): MGHDK, SYGVNS. The CDR3 region has the DNA TGTGCCAGCAGTCTTGGTACGCAGTATTTT. This codes for CASSLGTQYF.

This clonotype was picked up many times. The chain combines TRBV7-6 with TRBJ2-3; 7 bases are shared with TRBD1. The germline V gene encodes CDR1 SGHVS and CDR2 FNYEAQ. The CDR3 loop spans 13 amino acids. V lost 5 bases to trimming and J lost 8 bases; unmatched junction nucleotides: 7. The CDR3 bases are TGTGCCAGCAGCCCAGAGGGGGCCGGTACGCAGTATTTT. Translation gives CASSPEGAGTQYF.